These 28 T cell receptor beta chains were all obtained from the same sample, sequenced in a study of CD8 T cells in ankylosing spondylitis. MiXCR was run by TCRdb on the 5' RACE reads, yielding one entry per CDR3 protein. The profile shows around 250,000 distinct CDR3 sequences, about 10% of them singletons. The sequenced sample was blood, either unsorted or a sorted T cell fraction (not recorded which). These receptors were taken from a male donor with ankylosing spondylitis or in good health (not recorded which).

Concerning this clonotype itself: A read error may explain this, as a much larger clone is one base away. The rearrangement joins TRBV20-1 to TRBJ2-7; D is possibly TRBD1 (5 bases). Trimming cost V 2 bases and J 2 bases, with 10 bases left between them. This CDR3 region has 13 residues. Germline V gene sequence: CDR1 DFQATT, CDR2 SNEGSKA (reference sequence). The CDR3 coding sequence is TGCAGTGCTAGATACCCAGGGCCCTACGAGCAGTACTTC. Encoded protein: CSARYPGPYEQYF.

This clonotype was observed a handful of times. V is TRBV4-2 and J is TRBJ2-3; tentatively, D is TRBD2 (5 bases). CDR1 and CDR2 from the germline V gene are LGHNA and YNFKEQ. The V and J ends lost 0 bases and 0 bases respectively, with 16 bases between them. The CDR3 is 18 amino acids. CDR3 DNA sequence: TGTGCCAGCAGCCAAGATCCAGGAGGTTACTGGAGCACAGATACGCAGTATTTT. Translating gives CASSQDPGGYWSTDTQYF.

The chain links TRBV29-1 to TRBJ2-7; 8 bases align to TRBD2. This CDR3 has 14 residues. J was trimmed by 3 bases and V by 2 bases; bases with no gene match: 6. Germline CDR1 and CDR2: SQVTM and ANQGSEA. CDR3 sequence (DNA): TGCAGCGTTGAAACTAGCGGACTCCTCTACGAGCAGTACTTC. It encodes CSVETSGLLYEQYF.

Ten or more counts support this clonotype. The V gene is TRBV5-1, the J gene TRBJ2-7; no clear D. Trimming left V 2 bases short and J 5 bases short, with 8 bases between. This CDR3 is 12 amino acids long. The germline V gene encodes CDR1 SGHRS and CDR2 YFSETQ. The CDR3 DNA sequence: TGCGCCAGCAGCTTCACACCAAACGAGCAGTACTTC. This gives the protein CASSFTPNEQYF.

The V call is TRBV2, the J call TRBJ2-5; D is unresolved. The CDR3 totals 13 residues. Between the trimmed V and J ends, which lost 2 bases and 8 bases, there was a span of 12 bases. Germline lookup yields CDR1 SNHLY and CDR2 FYNNEI. The CDR3, as DNA: TGTGCCAGCAGTGAAAGCCCCCCGGTAACCCAGTACTTC. Encoded protein: CASSESPPVTQYF.

There are many counts of this clonotype. The chain couples TRBV20-1 to TRBJ2-1; D gene unclear. This CDR3 has 12 residues. Trimming pared 3 bases from V and 7 bases from J, leaving 10 bases between. CDR1 is DFQATT, CDR2 SNEGSKA, per germline (reference sequence). As DNA, the CDR3 is TGCAGTGCTAGTTGGAGTAAAAATGAGCAGTTCTTC. It translates to CSASWSKNEQFF.

This clonotype was detected ten times or more. This chain uses TRBV6-2 or TRBV6-3 with TRBJ2-7; TRBD1 might be the D (5 bases). The CDR3 length is 16 residues. Trimming took 7 bases from V and 2 from J, leaving 21 bases between them. CDR1 and CDR2 (germline): MNHEY, SVGEGT. CDR3 coding DNA: TGTGCCAGCACAATCTTGGGGCAGGTGAGACCCTACGAGCAGTACTTC. This sequence encodes CASTILGQVRPYEQYF.

This clonotype was counted ten times or more. V is TRBV20-1 and J is TRBJ1-3, with D unclear. This CDR3 region has 11 residues. Germline CDR1 and CDR2: DFQATT and SNEGSKA (reference sequence). Deletions cut 0 bases from V and 3 bases from J, with 0 bases between. CDR3 sequence: CSARDGNTIYF. CDR3 in DNA: TGCAGTGCTAGAGATGGAAACACCATATATTTT.

This clonotype came up many times. The J gene is TRBJ2-5, the V gene TRBV10-3; either TRBD1 or TRBD2 may supply D (5 bases each). The V end lost 6 bases, the J end lost 5 bases, and 16 bases lay between the germline ends. Germline V gene sequence: CDR1 ENHRY, CDR2 SYGVKD. The CDR3 extends over 14 amino acids. Here the CDR3 DNA reads TGTGCCATCAGGCGCACCGGGACCGACGAGACCCAGTACTTC. Translated, it gives CAIRRTGTDETQYF.

The genes are TRBV12-3 or TRBV12-4 and TRBJ2-3; possible D gene TRBD2, 5 bases. Trimming removed 6 bases at V and 2 bases at J, with 15 bases between. There are 15 residues in the CDR3. CDR3 DNA sequence: TGTGCCAGCAGAACATCATACGGGGTCACAGATACGCAGTATTTT. Encoded protein: CASRTSYGVTDTQYF.

This clonotype was observed at least ten times. The chain links TRBV5-1 to TRBJ2-2; D could derive from TRBD1 or TRBD2 (6 bases each). CDR3 length: 15 residues. From germline, CDR1 is SGHRS and CDR2 YFSETQ. V lost 4 bases and J lost 2, with 12 bases in between. The DNA of the CDR3 is TGCGCCAGCAGCCCCGAGGGGGGAAACACCGGGGAGCTGTTTTTT. Translating it yields CASSPEGGNTGELFF. Full variable domain (remainder filled in from reference TRBV5-1 and TRBJ2-2): KAGVTQTPRYLIKTRGQQVTLSCSPISGHRSVSWYQQTPGQGLQFLFEYFSETQRNKGNFPGRFSGRQFSNSRSEMNVSTLELGDSALYLCASSPEGGNTGELFFGEGSRLTVL.

This clonotype was counted at least ten times. This chain connects TRBV28 to TRBJ2-7; a possible D gene is TRBD2 (5 bases). The germline V gene has CDR1 MDHEN and CDR2 SYDVKM. Trimming removed 5 bases from V and 2 bases from J, with 13 bases in between. This CDR3 is 14 amino acids long. The CDR3 reads CASSPGVFPYEQYF. In DNA, the CDR3 is TGTGCCAGCAGTCCCGGGGTCTTCCCCTACGAGCAGTACTTC. Variable domain in full (rest from reference TRBV28 and TRBJ2-7): DVKVTQSSRYLVKRTGEKVFLECVQDMDHENMFWYRQDPGLGLRLIYFSYDVKMKEKGDIPEGYSVSREKKERFSLILESASTNQTSMYLCASSPGVFPYEQYFGPGTRLTVT.

This rearrangement joins TRBV2 to TRBJ2-5; D is ambiguous. Germline V CDR1 and CDR2: SNHLY, FYNNEI. V dropped 8 bases and J dropped 2 bases, with 12 bases sitting between them. The CDR3 has 13 residues. Here the CDR3 reads CASSTERQETQYF. Written as DNA, the CDR3 is TGTGCCAGCTCTACCGAGCGACAAGAGACCCAGTACTTC.

This clonotype was observed many times. The gene calls are TRBV4-1 and TRBJ1-5, with 7 bases identical to TRBD1. This CDR3 is built from 15 residues. J lost 1 base, V lost 0 bases, and 0 bases had no gene match. CDR1 and CDR2 from the germline V gene are MGHRA and YSYEKL. This chain's CDR3 is CASSQEDRSNQPQHF. CDR3 sequence (DNA): TGCGCCAGCAGCCAAGAGGACAGGAGCAATCAGCCCCAGCATTTT.

This clonotype showed up many times. The J gene is TRBJ2-7, the V gene TRBV15, with 7 bases fitting TRBD2. This CDR3 comprises 14 residues. The V gene's germline CDR1 is LNHNV and CDR2 YYDKDF (reference sequence). V lost 0 bases to trimming and J lost 3 bases; unmatched junction nucleotides: 2. The CDR3 DNA is TGTGCCACCAGCAGAGAGGAGCGGGGCTACGAGCAGTACTTC. This sequence encodes CATSREERGYEQYF. The full variable domain, rest sourced from reference TRBV15 and TRBJ2-7, is DAMVIQNPRYQVTQFGKPVTLSCSQTLNHNVMYWYQQKSSQAPKLLFHYYDKDFNNEADTPDNFQSRRPNTSFCFLDIRSPGLGDTAMYLCATSREERGYEQYFGPGTRLTVT.

At least ten counts were recorded for this clonotype. This chain joins TRBV6-1 and TRBJ2-3; 9 bases align to TRBD1. Per the germline V gene, CDR1 is MNHNS and CDR2 is SASEGT. The CDR3 loop spans 17 amino acids. The ends lost 6 bases at V and 12 bases at J; junction bases unmatched: 22. The CDR3 nucleotides read TGTGCCAGCAGGATACAGGGGGCGCGGAATGGGGGGTATATTCAGTATTTT. This codes for CASRIQGARNGGYIQYF.

This clonotype was counted many times. This chain uses TRBV6-5 with TRBJ2-7; D uncertain. CDR3 length: 16 residues. Germline V gene sequence: CDR1 MNHEY, CDR2 SVGAGI. Deletions cut 4 bases from V and 1 base from J, with 17 bases between. CDR3 coding DNA: TGTGCCAGCAGTTCCGTCAGACCCGGGTTATCCTACGAGCAGTACTTC. Its protein is CASSSVRPGLSYEQYF.

This clonotype was detected many times. The genes are TRBV4-2 and TRBJ1-2; TRBD1 matches at 11 bases. V lost 5 bases to trimming and J lost 5 bases; unmatched junction nucleotides: 13. Germline-derived CDR1 and CDR2 are LGHNA and YNFKEQ. The CDR3 has 17 residues. The CDR3 reads CASSAEDRGLQNYGYTF. In DNA form, the CDR3 reads TGTGCCAGCAGCGCGGAGGACAGGGGGCTCCAAAATTATGGCTACACCTTC.

This clonotype has more than one count but fewer than ten. V usage is TRBV19 and J usage is TRBJ2-6; TRBD2 is a possible D gene (6 bases). Germline-derived CDR1 and CDR2 are LNHDA and SQIVND (reference sequence). The CDR3 length is 14 residues. Trimming removed 5 bases from V and 5 bases from J, with 10 bases in between. For the CDR3, the DNA is TGTGCCAGTAGTGTTGGGGGGAGGGCCAACGTCCTGACTTTC. Translating gives CASSVGGRANVLTF. Drawing the rest from reference TRBV19 and TRBJ2-6, the complete variable domain is DGGITQSPKYLFRKEGQNVTLSCEQNLNHDAMYWYRQDPGQGLRLIYYSQIVNDFQKGDIAEGYSVSREKKESFPLTVTSAQKNPTAFYLCASSVGGRANVLTFGAGSRLTVL.

The rearrangement links TRBV10-3 to TRBJ1-6, with TRBD1 as a possible D gene (6 bases). V was trimmed by 2 bases and J by 5 bases, leaving 7 bases between them. Germline values: CDR1 ENHRY, CDR2 SYGVKD. This CDR3 spans 14 amino acids. CDR3 loop: CAISEGQNNSPLHF. CDR3 DNA: TGTGCCATCAGTGAGGGACAGAATAATTCACCCCTCCACTTT.

This clonotype was detected ten times or more. The chain uses TRBV29-1 and TRBJ1-6; possible D gene TRBD1, 5 bases. Trimming removed 7 bases at V and 6 bases at J, with 16 bases between. Germline CDR1 reads SQVTM; CDR2 reads ANQGSEA. The CDR3 consists of 14 residues. CDR3 region: CSGPFPQGNSPLHF. CDR3 DNA sequence: TGCAGCGGGCCCTTCCCGCAGGGTAATTCACCCCTCCACTTT.

This rearrangement joins TRBV5-1 to TRBJ1-1, with D possibly TRBD1 on 5 matching bases. This CDR3 spans 13 amino acids. Germline-derived CDR1 and CDR2 are SGHRS and YFSETQ. Trimming left V 2 bases short and J 7 bases short, with 12 bases between. As DNA, the CDR3 is TGCGCCAGCAGCTTATTAGGGGCCGATGAAGCTTTCTTT. Residues: CASSLLGADEAFF.

In regard to this clonotype: A much more abundant neighbour one base away suggests this may be a read error. The CDR3 loop is CGSSLGGAFSYEQYF. In DNA, the CDR3 is TGTGGCAGCAGTTTAGGAGGGGCGTTTTCCTACGAGCAGTACTTC. The rearrangement uses TRBV27 and TRBJ2-7, with D perhaps TRBD2 (6 bases). Germline V CDR1 and CDR2: MNHEY, SMNVEV (reference sequence). The CDR3 sequence is 15 residues long.

This clonotype was observed at least ten times. V is TRBV6-1 and J is TRBJ1-2; D may be TRBD1 (6 bases). V was cut by 0 bases and J by 5 bases, with 16 bases left in between. The CDR3 runs to 16 residues. Germline V gene sequence: CDR1 MNHNS, CDR2 SASEGT. As DNA, the CDR3 is TGTGCCAGCAGTGAAGCGAGCGGGGGGCCGGGATATGGCTACACCTTC. Translating gives CASSEASGGPGYGYTF.

This clonotype has ten or more counts. This sequence joins TRBV4-1 and TRBJ1-1, with D possibly TRBD1 on 6 matching bases. The CDR3 consists of 14 residues. The V gene's germline CDR1 is MGHRA and CDR2 YSYEKL. V was pared by 0 bases and J by 1 base, with 6 bases between. CDR3 protein: CASSQEGANTEAFF. The CDR3 DNA sequence: TGCGCCAGCAGCCAAGAGGGGGCGAACACTGAAGCTTTCTTT.

The V gene is TRBV5-1, the J gene TRBJ2-5; 10 bases align to TRBD2. Looked up from germline, CDR1 is SGHRS and CDR2 is YFSETQ. The CDR3 consists of 15 residues. Trimming took 4 bases from V and 2 from J; bases not matched to a gene: 5. The CDR3 spells CASSELAGKQETQYF. DNA of the CDR3: TGCGCCAGCAGCGAACTAGCGGGGAAACAAGAGACCCAGTACTTC.

The chain employs TRBV29-1 and TRBJ1-3, with D maybe TRBD1 (6 bases). Trimming shortened V by 4 bases and J by 3 bases, and 16 bases separated the two germline ends. The CDR3 runs 15 residues. The germline V gene has CDR1 SQVTM and CDR2 ANQGSEA. The CDR3 reads CSVVGSDRNGNTIYF. CDR3 sequence (DNA): TGCAGCGTTGTGGGTTCGGACAGAAATGGAAACACCATATATTTT.

This clonotype was found many times. V and J are TRBV12-3 or TRBV12-4 and TRBJ2-3; 9 bases map to TRBD2. Trimming at V came to 2 bases and at J to 2 bases, leaving 8 bases not matched to a gene. CDR3 length: 17 amino acids. The CDR3 spells CASSLSVAGADTDTQYF. CDR3 nucleotides: TGTGCCAGCAGTTTATCCGTAGCGGGAGCGGACACAGATACGCAGTATTTT.